A single sample is the source of the 27 T cell receptor beta chains below, sequenced in a study of shared clonotypes between healthy human individuals. The repertoire was sequenced with immunoSEQ multiplex PCR; TCRdb's copy has only in-frame clones and lacks some. Among about 1.1 million clones listed, around 82% were seen once. Sequencing was performed on memory CD4+ T cells from PBMCs. The subset was: CD45RA-negative fraction. The receptors shown here come from a man in his late teens or twenties in good health. Some clones in this sample may be carry-over from other donors' samples.

This clone appeared once. The chain joins TRBV11-3 to TRBJ2-3; unclear D gene. Germline CDR1 SGHNT, CDR2 YENEEA. Trimming stripped 5 bases from V and 12 bases from J, with 18 bases between. This CDR3 contains 13 residues. CDR3 region: CASSRANSEYQYF. Written as DNA, the CDR3 is TGTGCCAGCAGCCGAGCCAATTCGGAGTACCAGTATTTT.

To note about this clone: It differs at one base from a far larger clone, so likely a read error. The chain recombines TRBV4-2 with TRBJ2-7; weak D call: TRBD1 (5 bases). Trimming took off 2 bases at V and 5 bases at J, with 10 bases between the two ends. The CDR3 consists of 13 residues. Germline V gene sequence: CDR1 LGHNA, CDR2 YNFKEQ. The CDR3: CASSQNWGDEQYF. For the CDR3, the DNA is TGTGCCAGCAGCCAAAACTGGGGCGACGAGCAGTACTTC.

The chain is built from TRBV5-8 and TRBJ2-7, with D possibly being TRBD2 (5 bases). Looked up from germline, CDR1 is SGHTS and CDR2 is YDEGEE. This CDR3 spans 14 amino acids. Between the trimmed V and J ends, which lost 2 bases and 0 bases, there was a span of 9 bases. The CDR3 coding sequence is TGTGCCAGCAGCTTTCGAGGAGGCTCCTACGAGCAGTACTTC. Its protein is CASSFRGGSYEQYF.

This chain uses TRBV28 with TRBJ1-2; D unclear. V was shortened by 3 bases and J by 5 bases, with 19 bases between the two germline ends. Germline V gene sequence: CDR1 MDHEN, CDR2 SYDVKM. The CDR3 loop spans 16 amino acids. The CDR3 nucleotides read TGTGCCAGCAGTTTGGGCCAGATCGAGTCTGGGTATGGCTACACCTTC. Its protein product is CASSLGQIESGYGYTF.

This clone was seen a single time. This chain connects TRBV10-1 to TRBJ2-7, with a possible D match to TRBD1 (6 bases). CDR1 and CDR2 (germline): WNHNN, SYGVQD (reference sequence). Trimming removed 5 bases from V and 6 bases from J, with 17 bases in between. CDR3 size: 14 residues. In DNA, the CDR3 is TGCGCCAGCAGTAACGACAGGCGCCTCGGCGAGCAGTACTTC. Its translation: CASSNDRRLGEQYF.

This chain connects TRBV5-4 to TRBJ2-7; D possibly corresponds to TRBD1 (6 bases). The CDR3 spans 16 residues. The germline V gene encodes CDR1 SGHNT and CDR2 YYREEE (reference sequence). The V end lost 0 bases, the J end lost 0 bases, and 13 bases lay between the germline ends. The DNA for the CDR3 is TGTGCCAGCAGCTTGGGGGTAGACAGGACCTCCTACGAGCAGTACTTC. Protein sequence: CASSLGVDRTSYEQYF.

This clone was detected only once. The CDR3 reads CASSFGEATQYF. CDR3 bases: TGTGCCAGCAGTTTTGGGGAGGCAACGCAGTATTTT. This sequence joins TRBV27 and TRBJ2-3; tentative D call: TRBD2 (6 bases). V lost 3 bases to trimming and J lost 9 bases, with 10 bases between them. The CDR3 length is 12 residues. The V gene's germline CDR1 is MNHEY and CDR2 SMNVEV (reference sequence).

The chain links TRBV29-1 to TRBJ2-5; 10 bases align to TRBD1. Unmatched junction bases numbered 7, after V lost 3 bases and J lost 3 bases. The CDR3 contains 15 residues. Germline assignment: CDR1 SQVTM and CDR2 ANQGSEA. CDR3 protein: CSVEGQGPVKETQYF. The CDR3 DNA reads TGCAGCGTTGAGGGACAGGGGCCTGTTAAAGAGACCCAGTACTTC.

V gene TRBV2 combines with J gene TRBJ1-5; a weak D match, TRBD1 (6 bases). Germline V gene lookup returns CDR1 SNHLY and CDR2 FYNNEI. V lost 6 bases to trimming and J lost 1 base, with 7 bases between them. The CDR3 spans 13 residues. The CDR3 coding sequence is TGTGCCAGCAGCGGACAGAGCAATCAGCCCCAGCATTTT. This gives the protein CASSGQSNQPQHF.

The chain is built from TRBV19 and TRBJ1-1; 7 bases map to TRBD1. V shed 5 bases, J shed 8 bases, and the junction held 14 bases outside the gene matches. From germline, CDR1 is LNHDA and CDR2 SQIVND (reference sequence). This CDR3 has 15 amino acids. The CDR3: CASSPRAVGQAEAFF. In nucleotides, the CDR3 is TGTGCCAGTAGTCCGCGCGCTGTCGGACAGGCCGAAGCTTTCTTT.

The chain couples TRBV9 to TRBJ2-7; TRBD2 is a possible D gene (5 bases). The V gene lost 0 bases and the J gene lost 4 bases, with 17 bases spanning the gap. In germline, CDR1 is SGDLS, CDR2 YYNGEE. The CDR3 has 16 residues. CDR3 protein: CASSVGPSSFNYEQYF. CDR3 nucleotide sequence: TGTGCCAGCAGCGTAGGGCCCTCTAGCTTTAATTACGAGCAGTACTTC. Full variable domain (remainder filled in from reference TRBV9 and TRBJ2-7): DSGVTQTPKHLITATGQRVTLRCSPRSGDLSVYWYQQSLDQGLQFLIQYYNGEERAKGNILERFSAQQFPDLHSELNLSSLELGDSALYFCASSVGPSSFNYEQYFGPGTRLTVT.

The chain couples TRBV28 to TRBJ2-6; no firm D call. The CDR3 has 16 residues. Looked up from germline, CDR1 is MDHEN and CDR2 is SYDVKM. Trimming removed 5 bases at V and 0 bases at J, with 11 bases between. CDR3 sequence reads: CASSRNPGSGANVLTF. CDR3 DNA sequence: TGTGCCAGCAGTCGGAACCCTGGCTCTGGGGCCAACGTCCTGACTTTC. Filled out from reference TRBV28 and TRBJ2-6, the complete variable domain reads DVKVTQSSRYLVKRTGEKVFLECVQDMDHENMFWYRQDPGLGLRLIYFSYDVKMKEKGDIPEGYSVSREKKERFSLILESASTNQTSMYLCASSRNPGSGANVLTFGAGSRLTVL.

With regard to this clone: Other DNA sequences in the same sample also yield this CDR3. The CDR3 sequence: CASSYLNTGELFF. CDR3 nucleotides: TGTGCCAGCAGTTACCTAAACACCGGGGAGCTGTTTTTT. This sequence joins TRBV6-6 and TRBJ2-2, with D unresolved. Looked up from germline, CDR1 is MNHNY and CDR2 is SVGAGI (reference sequence). V was trimmed by 2 bases and J by 2 bases, leaving 3 bases between them. CDR3 size: 13 residues.

The rearrangement joins TRBV29-1 to TRBJ1-2, with 9 bases matching TRBD1. The germline V gene has CDR1 SQVTM and CDR2 ANQGSEA. V dropped 4 bases and J dropped 6; count of bases not matched to a gene: 6. The CDR3 has 13 amino acids. The CDR3 loop reads CSVVTGGENGYTF. The CDR3 nucleotides are TGCAGCGTTGTCACAGGGGGCGAAAATGGCTACACCTTC.

With regard to this clone: At one boundary the junction diverges from the germline segment, which might be a read error. This rearrangement joins TRBV13 to TRBJ2-2; D is ambiguous. Looked up from germline, CDR1 is PRHDT and CDR2 is FYEKMQ (reference sequence). The CDR3 has 12 residues. The CDR3 spells CASSLTTWELFF. The CDR3 DNA sequence: TGTGCCAGCAGCTTAACCACCTGGGAGCTGTTTTTT.

Points on this clone: At the DNA level, this CDR3 is encoded by other sequences in the same sample as well. This rearrangement joins TRBV7-3 to TRBJ2-1; the D gene is possibly TRBD1 (6 bases). V lost 3 bases and J lost 0, with 9 bases in between. This CDR3 contains 15 residues. Germline loops: CDR1 SGHTA, CDR2 FQGTGA. CDR3 DNA: TGTGCCAGCAGCTTCGACAGGAGCTCCTACAATGAGCAGTTCTTC. Protein sequence: CASSFDRSSYNEQFF.

Concerning this clone itself: Other DNA sequences in the same sample also yield this CDR3. CDR3 sequence (DNA): TGTGCCAGCAGTTTAGCGGGAGACGAGCAGTACTTC. Translation: CASSLAGDEQYF. This chain uses TRBV28 with TRBJ2-7; 7 nucleotides match TRBD2. Germline V lookup: CDR1 MDHEN, CDR2 SYDVKM. Trimming removed 2 bases from V and 5 bases from J; junction bases left unmatched: 0. CDR3 length: 12 amino acids.

This clone was recorded at least ten times. The J gene is TRBJ2-7, the V gene TRBV7-9, with 14 positions matching TRBD2. With 4 bases clipped from V and 13 bases from J, the junction kept 12 bases outside the gene matches. The germline V gene encodes CDR1 SEHNR and CDR2 FQNEAQ (reference sequence). This CDR3 is 15 amino acids long. The DNA of the CDR3 is TGTGCCAGCAGCTCAACCGGGACTAGCGGGAGCGGGAGATACTTC. Translating it yields CASSSTGTSGSGRYF.

The chain employs TRBV4-1 and TRBJ2-5, with TRBD2 matching over 7 bases. Germline V gene sequence: CDR1 MGHRA, CDR2 YSYEKL. This CDR3 spans 13 amino acids. V was clipped by 3 bases and J by 5 bases; unmatched bases: 3. The chain's CDR3 is CASSHEGGETQYF. Here the CDR3 DNA reads TGCGCCAGCAGCCACGAGGGAGGGGAGACCCAGTACTTC.

The CDR3 bases are TGTGCCAGCAGCTTAGGTCAGGGTACGCAGTATTTT. This translates into CASSLGQGTQYF. The chain links TRBV11-3 to TRBJ2-3; tentative D call: TRBD1 (5 bases). The CDR3 is made up of 12 amino acids. Per the germline V gene, CDR1 is SGHNT and CDR2 is YENEEA. The ends were cut back, 1 base at V and 8 bases at J, with 7 bases in the middle.

This clone came up a few times. The chain joins TRBV18 to TRBJ1-2; no definite D call. Germline V gene sequence: CDR1 KGHSH, CDR2 LQKENI. The germline V and J ends were trimmed by 1 base and 7 bases, with 16 bases remaining between them. The CDR3 has 15 amino acids. CDR3 residues: CASSPRGKEATGYTF. The CDR3 DNA follows: TGTGCCAGCTCACCACGCGGAAAAGAGGCGACTGGCTACACCTTC.

The rearrangement joins TRBV6-1 to TRBJ2-2; a weak D match, TRBD1 (6 bases). CDR1 and CDR2 (germline): MNHNS, SASEGT. This CDR3 region has 15 residues. V was cut by 5 bases and J by 0 bases, with 10 bases left in between. The CDR3 sequence: CASSLRTANTGELFF. The CDR3 nucleotides are TGTGCCAGCAGTTTAAGGACAGCGAACACCGGGGAGCTGTTTTTT.

The chain couples TRBV28 to TRBJ2-3; a weak D match, TRBD1 (5 bases). From germline, CDR1 is MDHEN and CDR2 SYDVKM. The CDR3 sequence is 18 residues long. Deletions cut 3 bases from V and 0 bases from J, with 19 bases between. The CDR3 loop reads CASSFRTGFPASTDTQYF. CDR3 sequence (DNA): TGTGCCAGCAGTTTTCGAACAGGTTTTCCCGCTAGCACAGATACGCAGTATTTT.

This sequence joins TRBV10-3 and TRBJ2-3; TRBD2 is a possible D gene (5 bases). The V gene lost 0 bases and the J gene lost 0 bases, with 10 bases spanning the gap. Germline loops: CDR1 ENHRY, CDR2 SYGVKD. CDR3 length: 16 residues. CDR3 nucleotide sequence: TGTGCCATCAGTGAGTCTTTTAGCGCTAGCACAGATACGCAGTATTTT. This codes for CAISESFSASTDTQYF.

Many counts were recorded for this clone. The V call is TRBV5-6, the J call TRBJ2-4; 9 nucleotides align to TRBD2. J was trimmed by 8 bases and V by 4 bases; bases with no gene match: 7. The CDR3 length is 14 residues. CDR1 is SGHDT and CDR2 is YYEEEE in the germline V gene. The CDR3, as DNA: TGTGCCAGCAGCCCTCGGACTAGCGTTGACATTCAGTACTTC. Its translation: CASSPRTSVDIQYF.

This chain connects TRBV5-1 to TRBJ2-7, with a weak D call TRBD2 (6 bases). The CDR3 has 15 residues. Trimming removed 0 bases at V and 0 bases at J, with 10 bases between. The germline CDR1 and CDR2 sequences are SGHRS and YFSETQ. This CDR3 is CASSLAMGGSYEQYF. The CDR3 nucleotides read TGCGCCAGCAGCTTGGCTATGGGGGGCTCCTACGAGCAGTACTTC.

The chain is built from TRBV27 and TRBJ2-7; possible D gene TRBD2, 6 bases. Germline CDR1 MNHEY, CDR2 SMNVEV (reference sequence). The CDR3 runs 15 residues. Trimming shortened V by 3 bases and J by 4 bases, and 16 bases separated the two germline ends. This chain's CDR3 is CASSLEGRVLYEQYF. The CDR3 nucleotides read TGTGCCAGCAGTTTGGAGGGAAGGGTCCTATACGAGCAGTACTTC.